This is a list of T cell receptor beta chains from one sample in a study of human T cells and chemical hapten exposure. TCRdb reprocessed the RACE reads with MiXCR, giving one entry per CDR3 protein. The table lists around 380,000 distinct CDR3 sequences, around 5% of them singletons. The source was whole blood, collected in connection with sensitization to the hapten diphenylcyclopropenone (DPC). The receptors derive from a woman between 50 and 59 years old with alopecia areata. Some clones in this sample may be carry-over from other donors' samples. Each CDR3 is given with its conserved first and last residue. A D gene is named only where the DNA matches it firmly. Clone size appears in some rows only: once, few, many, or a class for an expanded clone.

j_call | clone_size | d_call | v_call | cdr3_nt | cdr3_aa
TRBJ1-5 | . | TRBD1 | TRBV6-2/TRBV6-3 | TGTGCCAGCAGATCCCTTAGGACAGGAGATAGCAATCAGCCCCAGCATTTT | CASRSLRTGDSNQPQHF
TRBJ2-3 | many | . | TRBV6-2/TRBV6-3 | TGTGCCAGCAGTTACACGAGGCTAGCGCCAGATACGCAGTATTTT | CASSYTRLAPDTQYF
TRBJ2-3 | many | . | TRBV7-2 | TGTGCCAGCAGCCGGGACCCCGGGGATACGCAGTATTTT | CASSRDPGDTQYF
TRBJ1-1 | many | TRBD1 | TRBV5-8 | TGTGCCAGCAGCCCACAGGGGGCTAACACTGAAGCTTTCTTT | CASSPQGANTEAFF
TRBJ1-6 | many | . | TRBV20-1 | TGCAGTGCTACACCATCGAGCTCCTATAATTCACCCCTCCACTTT | CSATPSSSYNSPLHF
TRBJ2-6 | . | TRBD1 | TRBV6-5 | TGTGCCAGCAGTTACTCAGGGGGCTTTGGGGCCAACGTCCTGACTTTC | CASSYSGGFGANVLTF
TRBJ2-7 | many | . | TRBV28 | TGTGCCAGCAGTTCTCTAGTCCGCGAGCAGTACTTC | CASSSLVREQYF
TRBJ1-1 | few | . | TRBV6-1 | TGTGCCAGCAGTGAAGCCCCGGGGGCTGAAGCTTTCTTT | CASSEAPGAEAFF
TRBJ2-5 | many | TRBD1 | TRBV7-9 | TGTGCCAGCAGCTTAGCGTTGGGACAGCAAGAGACCCAGTACTTC | CASSLALGQQETQYF
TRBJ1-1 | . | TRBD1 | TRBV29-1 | TGCAGCGTTGCCAGGGGGCTTACTGAAGCTTTCTTT | CSVARGLTEAFF
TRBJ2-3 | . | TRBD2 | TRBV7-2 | TGTGCCAGCAGCTTAGCGTTAGGTAGCGGGAGTGATACGCAGTATTTT | CASSLALGSGSDTQYF
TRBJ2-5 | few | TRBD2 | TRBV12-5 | TGTGCTAGTCCCCAGGCGGGGGGTCAAAGGGAGACCCAGTACTTC | CASPQAGGQRETQYF
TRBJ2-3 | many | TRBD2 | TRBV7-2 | TGTGCCAGCAGCTTAGCGGGGCGACTAGCGGCAGATACGCAGTATTTT | CASSLAGRLAADTQYF
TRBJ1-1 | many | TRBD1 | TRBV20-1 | TGCAGTGCTAGAGATTCGGGACAGGTGGTAACTTTCTTT | CSARDSGQVVTFF
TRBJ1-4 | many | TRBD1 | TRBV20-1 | TGCAGTGCTACATCCCAGGGGGCGAGGGAAAAACTGTTTTTT | CSATSQGAREKLFF
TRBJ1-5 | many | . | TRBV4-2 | TGTGCCAGCAGCCAAGGCCCAGGGGAGGGTAATCAGCCCCAGCATTTT | CASSQGPGEGNQPQHF
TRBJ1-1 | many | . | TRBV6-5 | TGTGCCAGCCAGGGGAGGATGAACACTGAAGCTTTCTTT | CASQGRMNTEAFF
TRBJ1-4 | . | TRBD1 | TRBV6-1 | TGTGCCAGCAGTTTGGGGGGACAGGGTCCCTATAATGAAAAACTGTTTTTT | CASSLGGQGPYNEKLFF
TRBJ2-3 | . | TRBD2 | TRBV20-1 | TGCAGTGCTTATGGACTAGCGGGGGGCGACACAGATACGCAGTATTTT | CSAYGLAGGDTDTQYF
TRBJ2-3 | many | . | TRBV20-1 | TGCAGTGCTAGGACAACGGGCAGCGCAGATACGCAGTATTTT | CSARTTGSADTQYF
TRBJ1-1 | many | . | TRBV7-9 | TGTGCCAGCAGCTTAGCGCAGAACCCGCGTGAAGCTTTCTTT | CASSLAQNPREAFF
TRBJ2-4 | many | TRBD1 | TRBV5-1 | TGCGCCAGCAGCTTGGGGGACAGCAAAAACATTCAGTACTTC | CASSLGDSKNIQYF
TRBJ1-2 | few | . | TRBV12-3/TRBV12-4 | TGTGCCAGCAGTCCGCCCTTAGCCTATGGCTACACCTTC | CASSPPLAYGYTF
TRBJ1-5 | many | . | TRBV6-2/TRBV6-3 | TGTGCCAGCAGTTACAAACGCTCCAGTCAGCCCCAGCATTTT | CASSYKRSSQPQHF
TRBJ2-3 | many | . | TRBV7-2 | TGTGCCAGCAGCCCTACCCCCCAGGGCACAGATACGCAGTATTTT | CASSPTPQGTDTQYF
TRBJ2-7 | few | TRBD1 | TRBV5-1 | TGCGCCAGCAGCACCGGGACAGCCACCTACGAGCAGTACTTC | CASSTGTATYEQYF
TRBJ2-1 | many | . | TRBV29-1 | TGCAGCGTTCCCCTGATCGATGAGCAGTTCTTC | CSVPLIDEQFF
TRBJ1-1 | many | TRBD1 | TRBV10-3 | TGTGCCATCAGTGAGTTACAGGGGGCGGTCACTGAAGCTTTCTTT | CAISELQGAVTEAFF
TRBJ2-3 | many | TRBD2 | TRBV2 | TGTGCCAGCAGTGGAAAAGCGGGGAGGGACGCAGATACGCAGTATTTT | CASSGKAGRDADTQYF
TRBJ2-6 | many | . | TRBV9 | TGTGCCAGCAGCAAGGGATCTGGGGCCAACGTCCTGACTTTC | CASSKGSGANVLTF
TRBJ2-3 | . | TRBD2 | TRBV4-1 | TGCGCCAGCAGCCAAGTAGGCAGCGGGGGACCCACAGATACGCAGTATTTT | CASSQVGSGGPTDTQYF
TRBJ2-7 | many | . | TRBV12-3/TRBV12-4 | TGTGCCAGCAGTTTTGGGGCCGAGCAGTACTTC | CASSFGAEQYF
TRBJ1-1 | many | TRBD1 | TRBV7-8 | TGTGCCAGCAGCCCGGCAGGGACAGGGAAGGCTGAAGCTTTCTTT | CASSPAGTGKAEAFF
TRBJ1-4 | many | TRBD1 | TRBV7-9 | TGTGCCAGCAGCCTGGGGGACAGGGATAATGAAAAACTGTTTTTT | CASSLGDRDNEKLFF
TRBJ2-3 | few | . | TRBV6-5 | TGTGCCAGCAGGCCGTCGGGGGATGGCACAGATACGCAGTATTTT | CASRPSGDGTDTQYF
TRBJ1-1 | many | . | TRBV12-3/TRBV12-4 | TGTGCCAGCAGTTTTGCGAGGAGAACTGAAGCTTTCTTT | CASSFARRTEAFF
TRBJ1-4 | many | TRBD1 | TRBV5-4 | TGTGCCAGCAGCCAGACAGGGCCGGGAGAAAAACTGTTTTTT | CASSQTGPGEKLFF